This T cell receptor (beta chain) originates from a study of blood T cell repertoires in COVID-19. Turning to the study itself: Samples of COVID-19 (acute and convalescent) were obtained from the United States, Italy and Spain. T cells, B-cell-depleted T cells, or PBMCs supplied cDNA or gDNA.

The V end was cut by 1 base, the J end by 0 bases, with 15 bases between. This CDR3 is 17 amino acids long. Germline values: CDR1 KGHSH, CDR2 LQKENI. Method: immunoSEQ multiplex PCR; TCRdb's copy keeps in-frame clones and lacks some. The data show about 82,000 clones, around 80% seen once. The chain combines TRBV18 with TRBJ1-1, with D possibly matching TRBD1 (6 bases). The specimen was peripheral blood. This clonotype was sampled from a man aged 55 to 70 with COVID-19, enrolled during active disease. CDR3 amino acids: CASSPQRAGVMNTEAFF. CDR3 DNA sequence: TGTGCCAGCTCACCACAAAGGGCAGGGGTCATGAACACTGAAGCTTTCTTT.